These 32 T cell receptor beta chains came from one sample sequenced in a study of shared T cell receptors in the human thymus. The protocol was immunoSEQ multiplex PCR, while the TCRdb copy is restricted to in-frame clones and leaves out a portion. The sample holds hundreds of thousands of clones; more than 70% are singletons and the top ten take 0.0094%. The sample was also reused in another study, on human thymus T cells.

Sequenced material: thymocytes. These receptors were collected from a boy in the first two years of life with a congenital heart defect.

This chain joins TRBV29-1 and TRBJ1-2, with unresolved D. The germline V gene has CDR1 SQVTM and CDR2 ANQGSEA. This CDR3 comprises 14 residues. The germline V and J ends were trimmed by 4 bases and 4 bases, with 16 bases remaining between them. CDR3 protein: CSVGPQPGVYGYTF. DNA for the CDR3: TGCAGCGTTGGCCCCCAACCTGGAGTCTATGGCTACACCTTC.

This clone was counted once. This chain links TRBV5-6 with TRBJ2-2; 9 bases are shared with TRBD2. The CDR3 has 17 residues. J was trimmed by 1 base and V by 2 bases; bases with no gene match: 6. Looked up from germline, CDR1 is SGHDT and CDR2 is YYEEEE. CDR3 in amino acids: CASSFYSGGGNTGELFF. CDR3 bases: TGTGCCAGCAGCTTCTATAGCGGGGGCGGGAACACCGGGGAGCTGTTTTTT. The variable domain in full, completed from reference TRBV5-6 and TRBJ2-2, reads DAGVTQSPTHLIKTRGQQVTLRCSPKSGHDTVSWYQQALGQGPQFIFQYYEEEERQRGNFPDRFSGHQFPNYSSELNVNALLLGDSALYLCASSFYSGGGNTGELFFGEGSRLTVL.

The chain recombines TRBV4-1 with TRBJ2-1; no reliable D call. This CDR3 has 18 amino acids. V was pared by 0 bases and J by 0 bases, with 15 bases between. Germline lookup yields CDR1 MGHRA and CDR2 YSYEKL. This CDR3 reads CASSQDIGCRLSYNEQFF. As DNA, the CDR3 is TGCGCCAGCAGCCAAGATATTGGTTGCAGGCTCTCCTACAATGAGCAGTTCTTC.

The chain carries TRBV28 and TRBJ1-5; D gene ambiguous. The germline V and J ends were trimmed by 6 bases and 5 bases, with 17 bases remaining between them. The germline V gene encodes CDR1 MDHEN and CDR2 SYDVKM. The CDR3 covers 15 residues. Written as DNA, the CDR3 is TGTGCCAGCAGCAAGGGTCGGGGAAAGGATCAGCCCCAGCATTTT. Translating gives CASSKGRGKDQPQHF.

The chain joins TRBV19 to TRBJ2-2; maybe TRBD2 (5 bases). Deletions cut 3 bases from V and 4 bases from J, with 21 bases between. From germline, CDR1 is LNHDA and CDR2 SQIVND (reference sequence). This CDR3 spans 18 amino acids. In DNA, the CDR3 is TGTGCCAGTAGTATTTGGGTCCCGGAACTAGGCGTCACCGGGGAGCTGTTTTTT. Its translation is CASSIWVPELGVTGELFF.

The chain is built from TRBV10-2 and TRBJ2-1; TRBD2 matches 9 bases. J lost 7 bases, V lost 7 bases, and 14 bases had no gene match. The CDR3 contains 16 residues. Germline V gives CDR1 WSHSY, CDR2 SAAADI. The CDR3 region is CASNDGTSPTGNEQFF. CDR3 in DNA: TGCGCCAGCAATGATGGGACTAGCCCTACGGGAAATGAGCAGTTCTTC.

The genes are TRBV11-2 and TRBJ1-2; possible D gene TRBD1, 5 bases. The length of the CDR3 is 16 residues. Germline V gives CDR1 SGHAT, CDR2 FQNNGV. Between the trimmed V and J ends, which lost 5 bases and 3 bases, there was a span of 19 bases. The CDR3 reads CASSPGGRVLDYGYTF. CDR3 DNA sequence: TGTGCCAGCAGCCCCGGGGGTCGGGTCCTAGACTATGGCTACACCTTC.

This rearrangement joins TRBV2 to TRBJ2-1; D might be TRBD2 (6 bases). The CDR3 runs to 16 residues. Germline CDR1 SNHLY, CDR2 FYNNEI. V was cut by 1 base and J by 5 bases, with 15 bases left in between. The CDR3 DNA sequence: TGTGCCAGCAGTGAAGGAGGGGCGGGACCGAACAATGAGCAGTTCTTC. Protein: CASSEGGAGPNNEQFF.

The rearrangement uses TRBV7-6 and TRBJ2-7; TRBD2 agrees at 10 bases. Germline loops: CDR1 SGHVS, CDR2 FNYEAQ. This CDR3 region has 14 residues. The junction had 9 bases not matched to a gene; V was cut back by 7 bases and J by 6 bases. The chain's CDR3 is CASTDQREGGEQYF. The CDR3 bases are TGTGCCAGCACCGACCAGCGGGAGGGCGGCGAGCAGTACTTC.

CDR3 DNA sequence: TGTGCCAGCAGCGCGAGTGGGACAGGGACTAGGAATTCACCCCTCCACTTT. It specifies CASSASGTGTRNSPLHF. V is TRBV9 and J is TRBJ1-6, with 9 bases lining up with TRBD1. Germline V gene data show CDR1 as SGDLS and CDR2 as YYNGEE. J was trimmed by 7 bases and V by 3 bases; bases with no gene match: 11. This CDR3 contains 17 residues.

The rearrangement uses TRBV28 and TRBJ2-7, with 12 nucleotides matching TRBD1. CDR3 length: 18 amino acids. The V segment lost 3 bases and the J segment 5 bases; nucleotides outside the gene matches: 14. CDR1 is MDHEN, CDR2 SYDVKM, per germline. The DNA of the CDR3 is TGTGCCAGCAGTTTTGAGGTCCGTCCGGGACAGGGGGCGGACGAGCAGTACTTC. It yields the protein CASSFEVRPGQGADEQYF. The variable domain in full, completed from reference TRBV28 and TRBJ2-7, reads DVKVTQSSRYLVKRTGEKVFLECVQDMDHENMFWYRQDPGLGLRLIYFSYDVKMKEKGDIPEGYSVSREKKERFSLILESASTNQTSMYLCASSFEVRPGQGADEQYFGPGTRLTVT.

This rearrangement joins TRBV28 to TRBJ1-1; tentative D call: TRBD1 (6 bases). The germline V gene has CDR1 MDHEN and CDR2 SYDVKM. Trimming pared 4 bases from V and 0 bases from J, leaving 9 bases between. The CDR3 runs 14 residues. The CDR3 coding sequence is TGTGCCAGCAGTTATGACAGGATGAACACTGAAGCTTTCTTT. This sequence encodes CASSYDRMNTEAFF.

The chain links TRBV7-9 to TRBJ1-2; no definite D call. The V gene's germline CDR1 is SEHNR and CDR2 FQNEAQ (reference sequence). This CDR3 contains 14 residues. Trimming left V 6 bases short and J 1 base short, with 12 bases between. The CDR3 here is CASRRNGVNYGYTF. In DNA, the CDR3 is TGTGCCAGCAGGCGCAACGGAGTTAACTATGGCTACACCTTC.

In nucleotides, the CDR3 is TGTGCCACCAGCACAACAGGGTTCCCCTCCTACGAGCAGTACTTC. Translated: CATSTTGFPSYEQYF. V gene TRBV15 combines with J gene TRBJ2-7; the D gene is possibly TRBD1 (6 bases). The germline V and J ends were trimmed by 4 bases and 0 bases, with 13 bases remaining between them. The CDR3 consists of 15 residues. Germline V gene data show CDR1 as LNHNV and CDR2 as YYDKDF (reference sequence). Full variable domain (outside the CDR3, taken from reference TRBV15 and TRBJ2-7): DAMVIQNPRYQVTQFGKPVTLSCSQTLNHNVMYWYQQKSSQAPKLLFHYYDKDFNNEADTPDNFQSRRPNTSFCFLDIRSPGLGDTAMYLCATSTTGFPSYEQYFGPGTRLTVT.

V gene TRBV25-1 combines with J gene TRBJ1-3, with D maybe TRBD1 (5 bases). The CDR3 consists of 15 residues. The V gene's germline CDR1 is MGHDK and CDR2 SYGVNS. The V end was cut by 1 base, the J end by 7 bases, with 14 bases between. The CDR3 region is CASSESSQGRNTIYF. Here the CDR3 DNA reads TGTGCCAGCAGTGAATCCTCCCAGGGAAGGAACACCATATATTTT. The complete variable domain, with remaining parts taken from reference TRBV25-1 and TRBJ1-3, reads EADIYQTPRYLVIGTGKKITLECSQTMGHDKMYWYQQDPGMELHLIHYSYGVNSTEKGDLSSESTVSRIRTEHFPLTLESARPSHTSQYLCASSESSQGRNTIYFGEGSWLTVV.

The rearrangement uses TRBV6-4 and TRBJ2-6, with D unclear. V shed 0 bases and J shed 2 bases, with 8 bases lying between them. Germline CDR1 and CDR2: MRHNA and SNTAGT. The CDR3 is 16 residues long. In DNA form, the CDR3 reads TGTGCCAGCAGTGACTCGATATCAGCTGGGGCCAACGTCCTGACTTTC. Protein: CASSDSISAGANVLTF.

The rearrangement links TRBV28 to TRBJ1-5; no clear D gene. The CDR3 has 14 residues. Germline CDR1 reads MDHEN; CDR2 reads SYDVKM. Trimming stripped 7 bases from V and 2 bases from J, with 12 bases between. CDR3 region: CASTGSDRNQPQHF. The CDR3 region has the DNA TGTGCCAGCACCGGTAGCGATCGCAATCAGCCCCAGCATTTT.

Here the CDR3 DNA reads TGTGCCAGCAGTTACTCTGACAGGAAAGGTTCGTACGAGCAGTACTTC. Amino acids: CASSYSDRKGSYEQYF. V and J are TRBV6-6 and TRBJ2-7, with D perhaps matching TRBD1 (6 bases). Germline V gene sequence: CDR1 MNHNY, CDR2 SVGAGI (reference sequence). The CDR3 has 16 residues. V was trimmed by 0 bases and J by 4 bases, leaving 16 bases between them.

This clone appeared once. The gene calls are TRBV6-1 and TRBJ1-2; the D gene is possibly TRBD1 (6 bases). There are 15 residues in the CDR3. CDR1 MNHNS and CDR2 SASEGT come from the germline V gene. V was cut by 4 bases and J by 4 bases, with 16 bases left in between. The CDR3 region has the DNA TGTGCCAGCAGTGGCTTACGACAGGCCCCCTATGGCTACACCTTC. Translating it yields CASSGLRQAPYGYTF.

The V and J genes are TRBV15 and TRBJ2-7, with a tentative D call TRBD2 (7 bases). The germline V gene encodes CDR1 LNHNV and CDR2 YYDKDF (reference sequence). This CDR3 spans 16 amino acids. V gave up 3 bases and J gave up 3 bases, with 18 bases separating them. The CDR3 spells CATSRRIGGQSYEQYF. Here the CDR3 DNA reads TGTGCCACCAGCAGGAGAATCGGGGGGCAAAGCTACGAGCAGTACTTC. The whole variable domain, filled in from reference TRBV15 and TRBJ2-7, reads DAMVIQNPRYQVTQFGKPVTLSCSQTLNHNVMYWYQQKSSQAPKLLFHYYDKDFNNEADTPDNFQSRRPNTSFCFLDIRSPGLGDTAMYLCATSRRIGGQSYEQYFGPGTRLTVT.

This chain's CDR3 is CASSQRAGDSWTDTQYF. The DNA of the CDR3 is TGCGCCAGCAGCCAGCGTGCCGGGGACAGTTGGACAGATACGCAGTATTTT. The chain is built from TRBV4-3 and TRBJ2-3; the match to TRBD1 covers 7 bases. This CDR3 region has 17 residues. The V segment lost 3 bases and the J segment 3 bases; nucleotides outside the gene matches: 12. CDR1 and CDR2 (germline): LGHNA, YSLEER.

This clone was observed once. This chain connects TRBV4-3 to TRBJ2-7; D uncertain. Germline CDR1 and CDR2: LGHNA and YSLEER. Trimming pared 3 bases from V and 3 bases from J, leaving 9 bases between. The CDR3 runs 13 residues. The CDR3 spells CASSHDRDYEQYF. In DNA form, the CDR3 reads TGCGCCAGCAGCCACGATCGAGACTACGAGCAGTACTTC.

V and J are TRBV4-3 and TRBJ2-7; no definite D call. Trimming pared 2 bases from V and 4 bases from J, leaving 12 bases between. CDR1 LGHNA and CDR2 YSLEER come from the germline V gene. The CDR3 runs 14 residues. For the CDR3, the DNA is TGCGCCAGCAGCCAAACAGTGCTAAGATACGAGCAGTACTTC. It encodes CASSQTVLRYEQYF.

The chain links TRBV27 to TRBJ1-5; D is ambiguous. This CDR3 is built from 14 residues. Per germline, CDR1 MNHEY and CDR2 SMNVEV (reference sequence). V lost 5 bases and J 5 bases, leaving 13 bases between the germline ends. The CDR3 DNA follows: TGTGCCAGCAGTCCCCTCCCCAGTGATCAGCCCCAGCATTTT. It specifies CASSPLPSDQPQHF.

Only one count was recorded for this clone. The V gene is TRBV6-6, the J gene TRBJ2-7; D possibly corresponds to TRBD1 (7 bases). Germline-derived CDR1 and CDR2 are MNHNY and SVGAGI (reference sequence). V lost 7 bases to trimming and J lost 7 bases, with 17 bases between them. This CDR3 spans 13 amino acids. Here the CDR3 DNA reads TGTGCCAGCAACCAGGGGTCAGGGGGGGAGCAGTACTTC. Translating it yields CASNQGSGGEQYF.

The chain has TRBV7-8 and TRBJ2-5; weak D call: TRBD1 (5 bases). The CDR3 consists of 14 residues. From germline, CDR1 is SGHVS and CDR2 FQNEAQ. The V end lost 5 bases, the J end lost 2 bases, and 12 bases lay between the germline ends. The CDR3 DNA sequence: TGTGCCAGCAGCCCCCGACAGATTCAAGAGACCCAGTACTTC. This sequence encodes CASSPRQIQETQYF.

The gene calls are TRBV4-2 and TRBJ2-3, with 7 positions matching TRBD2. This CDR3 is built from 14 residues. With V trimmed by 2 bases and J by 2 bases, 1 base remained unmatched. Germline CDR1 and CDR2: LGHNA and YNFKEQ. The CDR3: CASSQLAVTDTQYF. CDR3 nucleotides: TGTGCCAGCAGCCAACTAGCGGTCACAGATACGCAGTATTTT.

The table lists this clone with a count of one. This chain joins TRBV28 and TRBJ2-5, with 8 nucleotides matching TRBD2. Trimming cost V 1 base and J 5 bases; bases outside gene matches: 9. The germline CDR1 and CDR2 sequences are MDHEN and SYDVKM. The CDR3 loop spans 16 amino acids. The CDR3 is CASSLLSRGLGETQYF. For the CDR3, the DNA is TGTGCCAGCAGTTTATTGAGTCGGGGACTAGGGGAGACCCAGTACTTC.

The rearrangement links TRBV19 to TRBJ1-5, with 8 bases that match TRBD1. V dropped 5 bases and J dropped 5; count of bases not matched to a gene: 11. Germline values: CDR1 LNHDA, CDR2 SQIVND (reference sequence). The CDR3 spans 16 residues. CDR3 loop: CASSADRVGFHQPQHF. In nucleotides, the CDR3 is TGTGCCAGTAGTGCGGACAGGGTAGGATTTCATCAGCCCCAGCATTTT.

This clone occurred a few times. The rearrangement links TRBV5-1 to TRBJ2-2, with D tentatively TRBD2 (5 bases). V lost 5 bases and J lost 4, with 9 bases in between. CDR1 and CDR2 from the germline V gene are SGHRS and YFSETQ. The CDR3 has 13 residues. The CDR3 spells CASRSAGTGELFF. CDR3 bases: TGCGCCAGCAGAAGCGCGGGCACCGGGGAGCTGTTTTTT.

DNA for the CDR3: TGCGCCAGCAGCCAAGTTGCTAGAACTGAAGCTTTCTTT. Translating gives CASSQVARTEAFF. The V gene is TRBV4-1, the J gene TRBJ1-1; no reliable D call. There are 13 residues in the CDR3. Germline V gene data show CDR1 as MGHRA and CDR2 as YSYEKL. With 1 base removed from V and 5 bases from J, the gap between germline ends came to 8 bases.

The V and J genes are TRBV10-1 and TRBJ2-3; 11 bases align to TRBD2. Trimming at V came to 4 bases and at J to 4 bases, leaving 4 bases not matched to a gene. Germline lookup yields CDR1 WNHNN and CDR2 SYGVQD (reference sequence). This CDR3 has 15 residues. CDR3 coding DNA: TGCGCCAGCAGTGCCTATAGCGGGAGGGCAGATACGCAGTATTTT. As protein: CASSAYSGRADTQYF.